Listed below are T cell receptor beta chains from one sample, sequenced in a study of identical twins. Via MiXCR, TCRdb re-called the 5' RACE reads, giving one row per CDR3 protein. Of more than 650,000 distinct CDR3 sequences detected, around 6.1% appear once; the ten largest clones hold approximately 1.6%. The source material was naive T cells sorted from blood. The receptors come from a man aged 18 to 29 in good health. Both conserved end residues are part of each CDR3. D genes are given only for firm matches. The size field is filled for only some rows; it gives once, few, many or a size class.

V: TRBV28
size: many
D: TRBD1
J: TRBJ2-5
CDR3: CASIPTDRGPETQYF
DNA: TGTGCCAGCATCCCCACAGACAGGGGCCCAGAGACCCAGTACTTC

V: TRBV11-2
size: .
D: TRBD2
J: TRBJ2-3
CDR3: CASSLDSIRLAGVDTQYF
DNA: TGTGCCAGCAGCTTAGATTCTATACGGCTAGCGGGAGTTGATACGCAGTATTTT

V: TRBV5-1
size: many
D: TRBD2
J: TRBJ2-5
CDR3: CASSSGGRETQYF
DNA: TGCGCCAGCAGTAGCGGGGGAAGAGAGACCCAGTACTTC

V: TRBV7-9
size: .
D: TRBD2
J: TRBJ2-7
CDR3: CASSSRGEGSSYEQYF
DNA: TGTGCCAGCAGCTCCCGTGGGGAGGGGAGCTCCTACGAGCAGTACTTC

V: TRBV28
size: many
D: TRBD2
J: TRBJ2-4
CDR3: CASSPDSGRSKNIQYF
DNA: TGTGCCAGCAGTCCTGACTCCGGGAGGTCCAAAAACATTCAGTACTTC

V: TRBV20-1
size: many
D: .
J: TRBJ2-3
CDR3: CSATFRGTDTQYF
DNA: TGCAGTGCCACGTTTAGGGGAACAGATACGCAGTATTTT

V: TRBV6-1
size: few
D: .
J: TRBJ2-1
CDR3: CASRRARRAGNNEQFF
DNA: TGTGCCAGCAGACGAGCCCGGAGGGCCGGGAACAATGAGCAGTTCTTC

V: TRBV5-1
size: many
D: .
J: TRBJ2-3
CDR3: CASSFSTTDTQYF
DNA: TGCGCCAGCAGCTTCTCCACTACAGATACGCAGTATTTT

V: TRBV28
size: .
D: .
J: TRBJ2-2
CDR3: CASSFGRHTGELFF
DNA: TGTGCCAGCAGTTTTGGACGGCACACCGGGGAGCTGTTTTTT

V: TRBV5-1
size: many
D: .
J: TRBJ2-5
CDR3: CASSLAEAVKETQYF
DNA: TGCGCCAGCAGCTTGGCCGAGGCTGTAAAAGAGACCCAGTACTTC

V: TRBV5-1
size: .
D: .
J: TRBJ2-5
CDR3: CASSPMAVPGAQYF
DNA: TGCGCCAGCAGCCCGATGGCTGTCCCAGGAGCCCAGTACTTC

V: TRBV9
size: .
D: .
J: TRBJ1-4
CDR3: CASSPGHRNEKLFF
DNA: TGTGCCAGCAGCCCTGGGCACAGAAATGAAAAACTGTTTTTT

V: TRBV20-1
size: many
D: TRBD2
J: TRBJ2-1
CDR3: CSASPGLGLTDEQFF
DNA: TGCAGTGCGAGCCCGGGACTAGGATTGACCGATGAGCAGTTCTTC

V: TRBV18
size: .
D: TRBD2
J: TRBJ2-1
CDR3: CASSPMFSGRPRDEQFF
DNA: TGTGCCAGCTCACCAATGTTTAGCGGGAGGCCTAGGGATGAGCAGTTCTTC

V: TRBV5-1
size: few
D: TRBD2
J: TRBJ2-1
CDR3: CASSSGLAKSSYNEQFF
DNA: TGCGCCAGCAGCTCGGGACTAGCGAAAAGCTCCTACAATGAGCAGTTCTTC

V: TRBV27
size: few
D: .
J: TRBJ1-2
CDR3: CASSLSGGHGYTF
DNA: TGTGCCAGCAGTTTATCGGGGGGGCATGGCTACACCTTC

V: TRBV6-2/TRBV6-3
size: .
D: TRBD2
J: TRBJ2-1
CDR3: CASNPAGAGPYNEQFF
DNA: TGTGCCAGCAATCCAGCGGGAGCTGGCCCCTACAATGAGCAGTTCTTC

V: TRBV29-1
size: many
D: TRBD1
J: TRBJ2-2
CDR3: CSVLGTGELGELFF
DNA: TGCAGCGTTCTCGGGACAGGGGAGTTAGGGGAGCTGTTTTTT

V: TRBV5-1
size: .
D: TRBD2
J: TRBJ2-1
CDR3: CASSQKPGLLSSYNEQFF
DNA: TGCGCCAGCAGCCAGAAACCGGGACTACTGAGCTCCTACAATGAGCAGTTCTTC

V: TRBV29-1
size: few
D: TRBD2
J: TRBJ2-1
CDR3: CSVSRGDGQFF
DNA: TGCAGCGTGAGCCGGGGGGACGGACAGTTCTTC

V: TRBV12-3/TRBV12-4
size: many
D: .
J: TRBJ2-7
CDR3: CASSLTRIYEQYF
DNA: TGTGCCAGCAGTTTAACCAGGATATACGAGCAGTACTTC

V: TRBV24-1
size: many
D: .
J: TRBJ2-3
CDR3: CATSETVPDTQYF
DNA: TGTGCCACCAGTGAGACAGTCCCCGATACGCAGTATTTT

V: TRBV27
size: few
D: .
J: TRBJ2-7
CDR3: CASGADSSYEQYF
DNA: TGTGCCAGCGGGGCGGATAGCTCCTACGAGCAGTACTTC

V: TRBV10-2
size: .
D: .
J: TRBJ2-3
CDR3: CASSDRDRVDTQYF
DNA: TGCGCCAGCAGTGATCGGGACCGCGTAGATACGCAGTATTTT

V: TRBV15
size: .
D: .
J: TRBJ2-5
CDR3: CATSRGRLQETQYF
DNA: TGTGCCACCAGCAGAGGGCGGCTACAAGAGACCCAGTACTTC

V: TRBV20-1
size: many
D: .
J: TRBJ2-1
CDR3: CSAPSGAHRSNEQFF
DNA: TGCAGTGCGCCGTCTGGGGCGCACAGGTCCAATGAGCAGTTCTTC

V: TRBV7-9
size: .
D: .
J: TRBJ1-2
CDR3: CASSPAQWRAGGYTF
DNA: TGTGCCAGCAGCCCAGCCCAGTGGAGGGCAGGAGGCTACACCTTC

V: TRBV20-1
size: many
D: .
J: TRBJ1-1
CDR3: CRGATQNTEAFF
DNA: TGCAGGGGGGCTACTCAGAACACTGAAGCTTTCTTT

V: TRBV5-1
size: many
D: TRBD2
J: TRBJ2-1
CDR3: CASSLVSGSYNEQFF
DNA: TGCGCCAGCAGCTTGGTTAGCGGGTCTTACAATGAGCAGTTCTTC

V: TRBV5-1
size: many
D: .
J: TRBJ1-1
CDR3: CASSLFGENTEAFF
DNA: TGCGCCAGCAGCTTGTTCGGAGAGAACACTGAAGCTTTCTTT

V: TRBV7-7
size: many
D: .
J: TRBJ2-1
CDR3: CASSPSFAYNEQFF
DNA: TGTGCCAGCAGCCCATCCTTCGCCTACAATGAGCAGTTCTTC

V: TRBV27
size: many
D: .
J: TRBJ2-5
CDR3: CASRGENQETQYF
DNA: TGTGCCAGCAGGGGGGAGAACCAAGAGACCCAGTACTTC

V: TRBV5-1
size: many
D: .
J: TRBJ2-5
CDR3: CASSLGTPQETQYF
DNA: TGTGCCAGCAGTTTAGGGACACCCCAAGAGACCCAGTACTTC

V: TRBV25-1
size: few
D: .
J: TRBJ1-1
CDR3: CASRTTQGTSDTEAFF
DNA: TGTGCCAGCAGGACCACCCAAGGGACATCGGACACTGAAGCTTTCTTT

V: TRBV5-1
size: few
D: .
J: TRBJ2-5
CDR3: CASSFYVTVRETQYF
DNA: TGCGCCAGCAGCTTTTATGTCACAGTTAGAGAGACCCAGTACTTC

V: TRBV25-1
size: many
D: .
J: TRBJ2-6
CDR3: CASSEFSSGANVLTF
DNA: TGTGCCAGCAGTGAATTTAGCTCTGGGGCCAACGTCCTGACTTTC

V: TRBV7-9
size: many
D: TRBD2
J: TRBJ2-3
CDR3: CASSSGLAGVSDTQYF
DNA: TGTGCCAGCAGCTCGGGACTAGCGGGAGTGTCAGATACGCAGTATTTT

V: TRBV6-5
size: many
D: TRBD1
J: TRBJ1-1
CDR3: CASSSSGGNTEAFF
DNA: TGTGCCAGCAGTTCATCAGGGGGGAACACTGAAGCTTTCTTT

V: TRBV24-1
size: many
D: TRBD1
J: TRBJ2-2
CDR3: CATSDWKGQGASGELFF
DNA: TGTGCCACCAGTGATTGGAAGGGACAGGGGGCAAGCGGGGAGCTGTTTTTT

V: TRBV5-5
size: many
D: .
J: TRBJ1-4
CDR3: CASSPLRPNEKLFF
DNA: TGTGCCAGCAGCCCATTGCGGCCCAATGAAAAACTGTTTTTT

V: TRBV10-3
size: many
D: TRBD1
J: TRBJ1-5
CDR3: CAIGNDRDQPQHF
DNA: TGTGCCATCGGTAACGACAGGGATCAGCCCCAGCATTTT

V: TRBV20-1
size: many
D: TRBD2
J: TRBJ2-3
CDR3: CSARKPGTSGTGGTDTQYF
DNA: TGCAGTGCTAGAAAGCCCGGGACTAGCGGGACGGGGGGCACAGATACGCAGTATTTT

V: TRBV7-6
size: .
D: .
J: TRBJ2-5
CDR3: CASSLGSPGGIAGSQETQYF
DNA: TGTGCCAGCAGCTTAGGTTCTCCAGGGGGCATAGCGGGGTCGCAAGAGACCCAGTACTTC

V: TRBV20-1
size: many
D: TRBD2
J: TRBJ2-2
CDR3: CSATSGESSGELFF
DNA: TGCAGTGCTACTAGCGGGGAATCGTCCGGGGAGCTGTTTTTT

V: TRBV12-3/TRBV12-4
size: .
D: .
J: TRBJ1-5
CDR3: CASSPRPRGNQPQHF
DNA: TGTGCCAGCAGTCCAAGGCCTCGAGGCAATCAGCCCCAGCATTTT

V: TRBV25-1
size: .
D: .
J: TRBJ2-7
CDR3: CASSESGVLGYEQYF
DNA: TGTGCCAGCAGTGAATCGGGGGTCCTAGGCTACGAGCAGTACTTC

V: TRBV15
size: many
D: .
J: TRBJ2-3
CDR3: CATSRVTASTDTQYF
DNA: TGTGCCACCAGCAGAGTTACAGCGAGCACAGATACGCAGTATTTT

V: TRBV6-5
size: many
D: TRBD1
J: TRBJ1-4
CDR3: CASSSAGTGSEKLFF
DNA: TGTGCCAGCAGTTCCGCCGGGACAGGTAGTGAAAAACTGTTTTTT

V: TRBV7-8
size: many
D: TRBD2
J: TRBJ2-7
CDR3: CASSPRPLAGGYEQYF
DNA: TGTGCCAGCAGCCCCCGTCCTTTAGCGGGCGGATACGAGCAGTACTTC

V: TRBV27
size: .
D: .
J: TRBJ2-3
CDR3: CASGMGGTQYF
DNA: TGTGCCAGCGGGATGGGCGGTACGCAGTATTTT

V: TRBV7-3
size: few
D: .
J: TRBJ2-1
CDR3: CASSFSPMGLNEQFF
DNA: TGTGCCAGCAGCTTTTCCCCGATGGGCCTTAATGAGCAGTTCTTC

V: TRBV28
size: .
D: .
J: TRBJ2-1
CDR3: CASSSKGEQFF
DNA: TGTGCCAGCAGTTCCAAGGGGGAGCAGTTCTTC